This TCR beta chain was recorded in a study of T cell responses to AZD1222 COVID-19 vaccine (dated by TCRdb to about 2021). Context from the whole study: A total of 230 or so trial participants underwent TCR sequencing, of whom 207 received two doses of AZD1222 and about 25 received two doses of the MenACWY control vaccine. Enrollment into the trials was organized by age into subgroups of 18-55, 56-69 and 70-plus years, and those subgroups contained roughly 160, 29 and 62 TCR-sequenced participants, respectively. What the study reported, not specific to this receptor: Conclusions about previously exposed vaccinees are limited because only five to seven AZD1222 recipients were SARS-CoV-2 seropositive at baseline. In the small 56-69-year group, the increase in depth fell short of significance, most likely because of low power. No day 14 peak-response samples were available, so repertoires were characterized only after the peak T cell response. CD4 TCRs associated with the vaccine covered the entire spike protein, and the dominant responses were in regions 160-218 and 743-854. Spike-specific TCR breadth and depth rose significantly after two AZD1222 doses compared with day 0 and with MenACWY recipients. Nearly half of unique spike-specific TCRs reportedly recognized epitopes outside regions mutated in the B.1.351 and B.1.1.7 variants. Most participants were white British and females outnumbered males, and the authors suggested that clonal diversity may have been underestimated.

Taken with the paper, the label for time point translates to: about 28 days (+/-7) after the second vaccine dose. AZD1222 recipients given second doses at about 4 weeks or at about 12 weeks were pooled, since spike-specific TCR depth and breadth were not found to differ between the two schedules. Vaccinee samples came from UK trials COV001 and COV002, including a single-blind randomized controlled phase 2/3 trial of AZD1222 (ChAdOx1 nCoV-19) in healthy adults. Trial participant PBMC samples were collected at day 0 and day 28 after the second dose for TCRbeta chain sequencing. The CDR3 regions of human TCRbeta chains were analyzed by immunosequencing. Regarding the original processing steps: TCRs in the repertoires were matched against a reference library of SARS-CoV-2-specific TCRs that had been generated with the MIRA antigen-specificity platform. Breadth was defined as the fraction of unique TCRs that were SARS-CoV-2-associated. Depth was defined as the fraction of total T cells that were SARS-CoV-2-associated. Each spike-specific TCR was assigned to its reactive spike region and to a CD4 or CD8 class using the MIRA data. Log10-transformed breadth and depth values were compared by one-way ANOVA with Sidak's multiple comparisons tests. TCRdb took this table from immuneACCESS and kept in-frame rearrangements with V and J called. Such tables lack part of the clones; where checked against another copy, unresolved V genes explain under half of the gap, and the rest is unexplained. For V, J and clone size, that table is used; D and trimming come from the DNA. For this sample there are roughly 120,000 clones; around 88% appear just once. Approximately 6.5% of the sample is in the top ten clones.

In its sample, this clone was seen a few times. No cognate antigen has been identified for it. Base qualities are not at hand, and no much larger clone is one base apart. The germline V gene (reference sequence) provides CDR1 LNHNV and CDR2 YYDKDF. Taken from cysteine to phenylalanine, the CDR3 has 16 residues. The entry retains the CDR3 DNA only, 48 bases that are in frame from base 1. V drops 0 bases and J drops 5 bases, leaving 14 bases in between. The clonotype originates from an adult who received the AZD1222 COVID-19 vaccine. The sequencing used peripheral blood, collected 28 days after the second AZD1222 dose. The chain links TRBV15 with TRBJ1-3, with no confident D gene call. The CDR3 in this case is CATSRDRAGPRNTIYF. Here is the DNA: TGTGCCACCAGCAGAGATCGGGCAGGCCCCAGAAACACCATATATTTT. Here the CDR3 is joined to the reference TRBV15 and TRBJ1-3 genes, and the full variable domain is: DAMVIQNPRYQVTQFGKPVTLSCSQTLNHNVMYWYQQKSSQAPKLLFHYYDKDFNNEADTPDNFQSRRPNTSFCFLDIRSPGLGDTAMYLCATSRDRAGPRNTIYFGEGSWLTVV.